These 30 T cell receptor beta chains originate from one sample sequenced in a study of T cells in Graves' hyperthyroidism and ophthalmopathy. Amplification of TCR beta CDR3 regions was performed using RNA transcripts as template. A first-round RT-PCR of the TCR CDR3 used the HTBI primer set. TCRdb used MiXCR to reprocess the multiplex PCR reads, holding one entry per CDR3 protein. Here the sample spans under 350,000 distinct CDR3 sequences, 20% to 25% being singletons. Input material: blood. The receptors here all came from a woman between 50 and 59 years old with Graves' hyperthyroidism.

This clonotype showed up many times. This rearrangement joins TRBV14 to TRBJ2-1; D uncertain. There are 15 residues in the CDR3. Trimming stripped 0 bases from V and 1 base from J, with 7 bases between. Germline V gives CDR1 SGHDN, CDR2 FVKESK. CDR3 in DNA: TGTGCCAGCAGCCAAGATGGCTTATCCTACAATGAGCAGTTCTTC. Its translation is CASSQDGLSYNEQFF.

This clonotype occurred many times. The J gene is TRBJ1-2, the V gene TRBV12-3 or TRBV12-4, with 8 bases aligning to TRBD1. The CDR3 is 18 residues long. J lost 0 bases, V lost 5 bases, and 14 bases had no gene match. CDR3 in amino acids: CASSPHHSGQGSNYGYTF. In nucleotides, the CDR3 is TGTGCCAGCAGTCCTCATCACTCAGGACAGGGATCTAACTATGGCTACACCTTC.

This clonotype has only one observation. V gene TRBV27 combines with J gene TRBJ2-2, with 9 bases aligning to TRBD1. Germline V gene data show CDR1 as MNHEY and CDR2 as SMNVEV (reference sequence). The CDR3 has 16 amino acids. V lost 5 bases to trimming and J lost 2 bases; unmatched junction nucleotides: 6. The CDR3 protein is CASSPPGQGNTGELFF. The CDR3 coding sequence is TGTGCCAGCAGTCCCCCGGGACAGGGTAACACCGGGGAGCTGTTTTTT.

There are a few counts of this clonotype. CDR3 residues: CASSLPGQETQYF. In nucleotides, the CDR3 is TGTGCCAGCAGCTTGCCAGGGCAAGAGACCCAGTACTTC. The rearrangement joins TRBV5-4 to TRBJ2-5, with a weak D call TRBD1 (5 bases). Germline CDR1 reads SGHNT; CDR2 reads YYREEE (reference sequence). This CDR3 comprises 13 residues. V lost 1 base and J 2 bases, leaving 6 bases between the germline ends.

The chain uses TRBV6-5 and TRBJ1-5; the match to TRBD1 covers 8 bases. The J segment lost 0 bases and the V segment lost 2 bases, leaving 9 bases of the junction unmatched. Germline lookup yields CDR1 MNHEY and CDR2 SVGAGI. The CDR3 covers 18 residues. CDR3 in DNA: TGTGCCAGCAGTTACGCACGACAGGGGCCCTTTAGCAATCAGCCCCAGCATTTT. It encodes CASSYARQGPFSNQPQHF.

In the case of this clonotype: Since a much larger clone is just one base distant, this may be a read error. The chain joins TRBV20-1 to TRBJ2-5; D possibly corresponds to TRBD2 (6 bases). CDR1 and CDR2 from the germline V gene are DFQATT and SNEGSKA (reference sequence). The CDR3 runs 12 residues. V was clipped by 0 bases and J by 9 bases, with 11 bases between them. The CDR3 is CSAREDYQAQYF. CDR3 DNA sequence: TGCAGTGCTAGAGAGGACTATCAGGCCCAGTACTTC.

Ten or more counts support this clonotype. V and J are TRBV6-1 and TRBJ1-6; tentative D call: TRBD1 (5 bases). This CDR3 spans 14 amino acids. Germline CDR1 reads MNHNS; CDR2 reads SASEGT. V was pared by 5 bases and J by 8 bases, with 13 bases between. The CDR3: CASSSQGIDSPLHF. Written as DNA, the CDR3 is TGTGCCAGCAGTTCTCAGGGTATCGATTCACCCCTCCACTTT.

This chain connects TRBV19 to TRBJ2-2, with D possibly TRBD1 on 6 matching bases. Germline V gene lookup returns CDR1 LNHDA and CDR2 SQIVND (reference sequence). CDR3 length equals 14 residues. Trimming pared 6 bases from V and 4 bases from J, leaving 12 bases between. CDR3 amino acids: CASSKQGFTGELFF. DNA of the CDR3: TGTGCCAGTAGCAAACAGGGTTTCACCGGGGAGCTGTTTTTT.

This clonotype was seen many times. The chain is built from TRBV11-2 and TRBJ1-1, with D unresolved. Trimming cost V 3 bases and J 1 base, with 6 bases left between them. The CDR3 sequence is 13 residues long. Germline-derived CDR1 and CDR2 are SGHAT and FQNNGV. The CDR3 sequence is CASSFQANTEAFF. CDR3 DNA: TGTGCCAGCAGCTTTCAGGCGAACACTGAAGCTTTCTTT.

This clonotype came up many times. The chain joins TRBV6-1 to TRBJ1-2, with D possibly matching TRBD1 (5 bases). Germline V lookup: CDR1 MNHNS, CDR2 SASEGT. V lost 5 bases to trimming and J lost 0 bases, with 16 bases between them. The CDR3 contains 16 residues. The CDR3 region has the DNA TGTGCCAGCAGTTTCGGCACCCAGGGTGCTAACTATGGCTACACCTTC. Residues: CASSFGTQGANYGYTF.

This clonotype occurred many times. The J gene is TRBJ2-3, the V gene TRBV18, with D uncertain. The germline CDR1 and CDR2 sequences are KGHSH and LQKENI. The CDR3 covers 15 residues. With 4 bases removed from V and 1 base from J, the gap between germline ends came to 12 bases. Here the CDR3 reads CASSLNGLGTDTQYF. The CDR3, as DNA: TGTGCCAGCTCACTAAACGGGCTTGGCACAGATACGCAGTATTTT.

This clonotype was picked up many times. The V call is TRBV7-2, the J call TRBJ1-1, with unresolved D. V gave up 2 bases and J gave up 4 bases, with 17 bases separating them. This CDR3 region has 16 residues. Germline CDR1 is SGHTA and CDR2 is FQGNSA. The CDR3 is CASSLNGPKGGTEAFF. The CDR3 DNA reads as TGTGCCAGCAGCTTAAATGGACCGAAAGGCGGCACTGAAGCTTTCTTT.

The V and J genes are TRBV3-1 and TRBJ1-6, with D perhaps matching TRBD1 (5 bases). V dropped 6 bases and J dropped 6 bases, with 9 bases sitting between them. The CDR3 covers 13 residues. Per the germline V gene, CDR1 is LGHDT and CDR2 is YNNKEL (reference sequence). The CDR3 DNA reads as TGTGCCAGCAGGGGGGGGTCTAATTCACCCCTCCACTTT. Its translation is CASRGGSNSPLHF.

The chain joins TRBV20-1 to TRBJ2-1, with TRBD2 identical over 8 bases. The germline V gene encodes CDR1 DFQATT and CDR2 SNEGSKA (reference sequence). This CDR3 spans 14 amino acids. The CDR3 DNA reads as TGCAGACTTTATAGCGGGAAGGCCTACAATGAGCAGTTCTTC. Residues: CRLYSGKAYNEQFF.

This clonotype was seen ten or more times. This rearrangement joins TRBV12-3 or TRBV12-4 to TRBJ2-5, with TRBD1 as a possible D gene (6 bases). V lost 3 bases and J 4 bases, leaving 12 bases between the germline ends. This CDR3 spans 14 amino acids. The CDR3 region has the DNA TGTGCCAGCAGTTTTCGGCAGGGGATAGAGACCCAGTACTTC. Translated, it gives CASSFRQGIETQYF.

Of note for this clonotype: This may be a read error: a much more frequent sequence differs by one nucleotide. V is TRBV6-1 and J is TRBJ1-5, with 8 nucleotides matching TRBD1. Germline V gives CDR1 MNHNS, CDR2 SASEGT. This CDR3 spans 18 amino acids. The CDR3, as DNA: TGTGCCAGCAGTGAGCAGGGGGCCAGGGGATATAGCAATCAGCCCCAGCGTTTT. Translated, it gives CASSEQGARGYSNQPQRF.

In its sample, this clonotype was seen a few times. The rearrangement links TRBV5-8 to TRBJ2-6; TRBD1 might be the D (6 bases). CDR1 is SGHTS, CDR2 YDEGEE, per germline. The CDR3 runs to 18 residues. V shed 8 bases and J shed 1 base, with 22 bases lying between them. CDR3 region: CASSTTGTRGSGANVLTF. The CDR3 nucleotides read TGTGCCAGTAGTACGACCGGGACAAGAGGTTCTGGGGCCAACGTCCTGACTTTC.

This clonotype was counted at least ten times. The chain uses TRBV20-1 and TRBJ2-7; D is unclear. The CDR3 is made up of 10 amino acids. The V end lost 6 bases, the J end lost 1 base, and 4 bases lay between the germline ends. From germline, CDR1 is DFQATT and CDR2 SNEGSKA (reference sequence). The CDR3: CSARSYEQYF. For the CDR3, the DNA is TGCAGTGCCCGATCCTACGAGCAGTACTTC.

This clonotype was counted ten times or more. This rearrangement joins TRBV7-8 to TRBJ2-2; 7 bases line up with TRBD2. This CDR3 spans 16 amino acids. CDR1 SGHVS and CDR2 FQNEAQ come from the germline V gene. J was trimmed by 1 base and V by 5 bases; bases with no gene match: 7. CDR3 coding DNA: TGTGCCAGCAGCGCTAGCCGGACTAGGAACACCGGGGAGCTGTTTTTT. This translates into CASSASRTRNTGELFF.

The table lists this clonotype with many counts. This CDR3 is CASSLGRQPGGSQETQYF. The CDR3 DNA follows: TGTGCCAGCAGCTTAGGCAGACAGCCTGGTGGGTCACAAGAGACCCAGTACTTC. The chain is built from TRBV7-9 and TRBJ2-5, with a possible D match to TRBD1 (5 bases). The V end was cut by 1 base, the J end by 2 bases, with 20 bases between. This CDR3 comprises 18 residues. Germline CDR1 SEHNR, CDR2 FQNEAQ (reference sequence).

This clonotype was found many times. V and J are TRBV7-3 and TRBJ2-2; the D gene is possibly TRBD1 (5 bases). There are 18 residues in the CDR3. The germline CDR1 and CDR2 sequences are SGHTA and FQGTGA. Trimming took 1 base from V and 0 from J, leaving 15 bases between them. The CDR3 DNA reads TGTGCCAGCAGCTTAAGGGGTCGAAGGGGTACGAACACCGGGGAGCTGTTTTTT. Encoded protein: CASSLRGRRGTNTGELFF.

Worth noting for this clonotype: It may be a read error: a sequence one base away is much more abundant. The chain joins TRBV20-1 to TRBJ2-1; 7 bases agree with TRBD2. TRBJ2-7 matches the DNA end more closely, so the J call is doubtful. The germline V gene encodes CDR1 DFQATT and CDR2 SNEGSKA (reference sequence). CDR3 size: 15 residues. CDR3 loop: CSAEDGREFYNEQYF. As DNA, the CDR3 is TGCAGTGCTGAAGATGGGCGGGAGTTCTACAATGAGCAGTACTTC.

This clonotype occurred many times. CDR3 in amino acids: CASSWPLRSGYTF. CDR3 nucleotides: TGTGCCAGCAGTTGGCCGTTAAGAAGTGGCTACACCTTC. J is TRBJ1-2 and V is TRBV28; D ambiguous. CDR1 and CDR2 from the germline V gene are MDHEN and SYDVKM. Trimming cost V 4 bases and J 7 bases, with 13 bases left between them. This CDR3 is built from 13 residues.

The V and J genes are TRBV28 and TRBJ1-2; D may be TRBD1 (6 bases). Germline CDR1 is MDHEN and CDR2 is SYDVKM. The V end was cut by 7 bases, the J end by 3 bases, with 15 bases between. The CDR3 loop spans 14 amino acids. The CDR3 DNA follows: TGTGCCAGCACCTACAGGGTGATGGACTATGGCTACACCTTC. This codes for CASTYRVMDYGYTF.

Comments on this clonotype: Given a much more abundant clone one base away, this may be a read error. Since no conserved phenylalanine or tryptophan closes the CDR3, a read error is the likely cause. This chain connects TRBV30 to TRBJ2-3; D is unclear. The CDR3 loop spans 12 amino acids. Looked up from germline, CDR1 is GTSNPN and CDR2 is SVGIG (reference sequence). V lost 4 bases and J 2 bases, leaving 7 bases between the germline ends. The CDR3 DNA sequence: TGTGCCTGGAATTGGCACACAGATACGCAGTATCTT. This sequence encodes CAWNWHTDTQYL.

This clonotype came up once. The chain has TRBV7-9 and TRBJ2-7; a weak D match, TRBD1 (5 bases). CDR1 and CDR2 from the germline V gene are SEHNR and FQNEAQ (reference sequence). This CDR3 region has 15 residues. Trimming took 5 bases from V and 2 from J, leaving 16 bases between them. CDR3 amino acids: CASSHGSTGPYEQYF. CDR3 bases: TGTGCCAGCAGCCACGGGTCAACAGGTCCCTACGAGCAGTACTTC.

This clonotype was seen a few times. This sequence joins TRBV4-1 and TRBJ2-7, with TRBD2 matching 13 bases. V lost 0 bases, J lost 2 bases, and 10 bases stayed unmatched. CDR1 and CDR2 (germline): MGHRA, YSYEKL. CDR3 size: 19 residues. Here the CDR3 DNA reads TGCGCCAGCAGCCAAGAGTGGACTAGCGGGAGTCCCTTAACCTACGAGCAGTACTTC. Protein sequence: CASSQEWTSGSPLTYEQYF.

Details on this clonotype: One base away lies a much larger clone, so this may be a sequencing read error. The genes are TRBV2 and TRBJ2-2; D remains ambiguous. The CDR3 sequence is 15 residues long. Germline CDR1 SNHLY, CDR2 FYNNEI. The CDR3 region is CASSEALQNIGELFF. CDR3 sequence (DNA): TGTGCCAGCAGTGAAGCTTTACAAAACATCGGGGAGCTGTTTTTT.

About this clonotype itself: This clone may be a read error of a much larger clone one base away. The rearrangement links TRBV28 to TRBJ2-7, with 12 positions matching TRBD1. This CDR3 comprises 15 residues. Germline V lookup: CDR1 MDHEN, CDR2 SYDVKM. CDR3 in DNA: TGTGCCGGCAGTGTCACCGGGACAGGGGGCGACGAGCAGTACTTC. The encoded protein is CAGSVTGTGGDEQYF.

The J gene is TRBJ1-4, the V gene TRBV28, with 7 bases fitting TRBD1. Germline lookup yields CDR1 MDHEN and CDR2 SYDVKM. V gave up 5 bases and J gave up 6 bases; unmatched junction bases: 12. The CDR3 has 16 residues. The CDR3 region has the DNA TGTGCCAGCAGTGAAAGGCCGACAGGGAGAGATGAAAAACTGTTTTTT. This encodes CASSERPTGRDEKLFF.